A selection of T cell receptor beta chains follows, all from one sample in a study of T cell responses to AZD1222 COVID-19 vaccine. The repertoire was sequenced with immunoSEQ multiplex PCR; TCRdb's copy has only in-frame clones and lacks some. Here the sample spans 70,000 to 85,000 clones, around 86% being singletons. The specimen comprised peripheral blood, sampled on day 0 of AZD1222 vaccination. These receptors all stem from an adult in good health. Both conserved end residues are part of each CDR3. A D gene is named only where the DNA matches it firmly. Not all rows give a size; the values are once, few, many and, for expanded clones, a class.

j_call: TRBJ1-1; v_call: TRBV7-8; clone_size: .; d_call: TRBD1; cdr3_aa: CASSWGDSMNTEAFF; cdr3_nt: TGTGCCAGCAGCTGGGGGGACAGCATGAACACTGAAGCTTTCTTT
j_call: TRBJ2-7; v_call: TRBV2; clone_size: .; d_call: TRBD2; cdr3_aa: CASGPANDPGEGEQYF; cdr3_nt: TGTGCCAGCGGTCCAGCGAATGACCCCGGGGAGGGAGAGCAGTACTTC
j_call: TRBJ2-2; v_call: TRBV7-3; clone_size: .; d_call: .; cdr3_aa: CASSLTGAGELFF; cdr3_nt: TGTGCCAGCAGCCTCACGGGGGCCGGGGAGCTGTTTTTT
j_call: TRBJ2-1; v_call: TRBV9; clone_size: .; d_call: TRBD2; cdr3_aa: CASSVRIAGWNEQFF; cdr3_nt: TGTGCCAGCAGCGTACGAATAGCGGGATGGAATGAGCAGTTCTTC
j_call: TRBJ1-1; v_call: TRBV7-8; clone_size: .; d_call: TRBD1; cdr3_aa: CASSEQGQGVTEAFF; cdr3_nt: TGTGCCAGCAGCGAACAGGGACAGGGGGTTACTGAAGCTTTCTTT
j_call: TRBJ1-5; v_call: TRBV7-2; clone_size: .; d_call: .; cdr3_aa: CASSLAGGQPQHF; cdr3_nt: TGTGCCAGCAGCTTAGCCGGAGGGCAGCCCCAGCATTTT
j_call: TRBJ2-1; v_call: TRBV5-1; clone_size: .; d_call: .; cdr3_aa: CASSFRDGQARTDPGQFF; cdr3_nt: TGCGCCAGCAGCTTCCGGGACGGGCAGGCTAGAACGGACCCTGGGCAGTTCTTC
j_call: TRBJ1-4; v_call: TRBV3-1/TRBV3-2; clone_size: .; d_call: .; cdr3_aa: CASSQEAGITNEKLFF; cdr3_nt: TGTGCCAGCAGCCAAGAGGCAGGGATTACTAATGAAAAACTGTTTTTT
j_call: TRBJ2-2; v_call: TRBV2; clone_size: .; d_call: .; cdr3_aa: CASQNTGELFF; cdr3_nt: TGTGCCAGCCAGAACACCGGGGAGCTGTTTTTT
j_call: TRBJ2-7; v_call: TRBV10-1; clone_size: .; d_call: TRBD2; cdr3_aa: CASDLAGGYKTYEQYF; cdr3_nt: TGCGCCAGTGACCTAGCGGGAGGGTATAAGACCTACGAGCAGTACTTC
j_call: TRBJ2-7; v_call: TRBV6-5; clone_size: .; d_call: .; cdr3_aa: CASSYFGPSYEQYF; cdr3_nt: TGTGCCAGCAGTTACTTCGGGCCTTCCTACGAGCAGTACTTC
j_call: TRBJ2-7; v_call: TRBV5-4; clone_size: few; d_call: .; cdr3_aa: CASSLEGLSSYEQYF; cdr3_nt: TGTGCCAGCAGCTTGGAAGGACTGAGCTCCTACGAGCAGTACTTC
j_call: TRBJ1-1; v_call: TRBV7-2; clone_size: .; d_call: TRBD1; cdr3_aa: CASSSFGQGKTEAFF; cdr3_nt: TGTGCCAGCAGCTCTTTCGGACAGGGGAAAACTGAAGCTTTCTTT
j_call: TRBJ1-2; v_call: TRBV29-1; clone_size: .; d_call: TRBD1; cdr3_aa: CSVGRGDYGYTF; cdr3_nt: TGCAGCGTTGGCAGGGGGGACTATGGCTACACCTTC
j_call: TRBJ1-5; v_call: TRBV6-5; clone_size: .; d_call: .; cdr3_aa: CASSPDSWQPQHF; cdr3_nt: TGTGCCAGCAGCCCCGATTCTTGGCAGCCCCAGCATTTT
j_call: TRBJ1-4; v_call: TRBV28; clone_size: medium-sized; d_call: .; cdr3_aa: CASSLSGIGEKLFF; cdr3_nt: TGTGCCAGCAGTTTAAGCGGGATCGGTGAAAAACTGTTTTTT
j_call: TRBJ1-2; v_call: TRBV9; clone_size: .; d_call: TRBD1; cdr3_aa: CASSAQSGTANYGYTF; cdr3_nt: TGTGCCAGCAGCGCACAATCCGGGACAGCGAACTATGGCTACACCTTC
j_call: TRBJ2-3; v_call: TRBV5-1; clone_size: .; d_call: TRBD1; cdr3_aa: CASRSWANGQGADTQYF; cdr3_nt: TGCGCCAGCAGATCCTGGGCGAATGGACAGGGGGCAGATACGCAGTATTTT
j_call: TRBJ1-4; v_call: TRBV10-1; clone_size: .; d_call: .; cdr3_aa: CASTGAGETNEKLFF; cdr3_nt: TGCGCCAGCACTGGAGCAGGGGAGACTAATGAAAAACTGTTTTTT
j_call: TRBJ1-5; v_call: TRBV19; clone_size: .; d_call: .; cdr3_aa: CASMKGGISIQPQHF; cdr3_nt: TGTGCCAGCATGAAAGGGGGTATTTCGATTCAGCCCCAGCATTTT
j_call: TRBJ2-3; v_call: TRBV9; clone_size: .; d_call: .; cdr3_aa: CASSVLAGSTDTQYF; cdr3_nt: TGTGCCAGCAGCGTTCTCGCAGGGTCCACAGATACGCAGTATTTT
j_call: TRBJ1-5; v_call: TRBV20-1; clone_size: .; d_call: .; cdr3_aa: CSASLLNQPQHF; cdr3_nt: TGCAGTGCTAGTCTCCTAAATCAGCCCCAGCATTTT
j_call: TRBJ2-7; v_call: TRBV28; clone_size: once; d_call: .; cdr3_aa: CASRRGPLSYEQYF; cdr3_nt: TGTGCCAGCAGGAGAGGGCCCCTATCCTACGAGCAGTACTTC
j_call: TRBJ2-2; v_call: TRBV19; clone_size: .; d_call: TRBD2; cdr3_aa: CASSRPGLGTGELFF; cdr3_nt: TGTGCCAGTTCCCGACCGGGACTAGGTACCGGGGAGCTGTTTTTT
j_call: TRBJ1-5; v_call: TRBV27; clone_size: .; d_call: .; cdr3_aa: CASSSLVGGNQPQHF; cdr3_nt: TGTGCCAGCAGTTCCCTAGTAGGGGGCAATCAGCCCCAGCATTTT
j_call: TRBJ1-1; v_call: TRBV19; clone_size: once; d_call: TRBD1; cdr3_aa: CASNRQGINTEAFF; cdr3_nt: TGTGCCAGTAATCGACAGGGGATAAACACTGAAGCTTTCTTT
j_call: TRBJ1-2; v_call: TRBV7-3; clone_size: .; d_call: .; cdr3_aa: CASSLSLGRSNYGYTF; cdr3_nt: TGTGCCAGCAGCTTATCCCTCGGACGGTCTAACTATGGCTACACCTTC
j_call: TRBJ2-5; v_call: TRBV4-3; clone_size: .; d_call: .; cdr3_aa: CASSQDFVSQETQYF; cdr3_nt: TGCGCCAGCAGCCAAGATTTCGTCAGCCAAGAGACCCAGTACTTC
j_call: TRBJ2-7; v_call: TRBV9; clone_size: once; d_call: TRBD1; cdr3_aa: CASSTGQGNYEQYF; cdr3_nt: TGTGCCAGCAGCACCGGACAGGGAAACTACGAGCAGTACTTC
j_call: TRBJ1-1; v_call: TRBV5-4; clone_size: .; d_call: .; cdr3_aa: CASSLGQGGTEAFF; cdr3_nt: TGTGCCAGCAGCTTGGGGCAGGGAGGGACTGAAGCTTTCTTT
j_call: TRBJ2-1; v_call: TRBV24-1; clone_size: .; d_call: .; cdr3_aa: CATSDLYNEQFF; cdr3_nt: TGTGCCACCAGTGATTTGTACAATGAGCAGTTCTTC
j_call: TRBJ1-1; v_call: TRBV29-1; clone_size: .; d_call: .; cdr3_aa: CSVPGPGRTEAFF; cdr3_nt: TGCAGCGTCCCCGGACCGGGGAGAACTGAAGCTTTCTTT
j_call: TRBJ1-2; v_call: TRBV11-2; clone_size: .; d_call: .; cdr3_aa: CASSLDLKSNYGYTF; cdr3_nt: TGTGCCAGCAGCTTAGATCTAAAGAGTAACTATGGCTACACCTTC
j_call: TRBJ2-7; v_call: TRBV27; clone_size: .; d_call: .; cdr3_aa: CASSLFANSYEQYF; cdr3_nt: TGTGCCAGCAGTTTATTCGCGAATTCCTACGAGCAGTACTTC
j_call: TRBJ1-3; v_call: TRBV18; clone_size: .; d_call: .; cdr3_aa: CASSPGSLDTIYF; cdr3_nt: TGTGCCAGCTCACCAGGATCCTTAGACACCATATATTTT
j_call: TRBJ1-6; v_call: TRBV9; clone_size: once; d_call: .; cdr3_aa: CASSVDGFYNSPLHF; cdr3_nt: TGTGCCAGCAGCGTAGACGGATTCTATAATTCACCCCTCCACTTT
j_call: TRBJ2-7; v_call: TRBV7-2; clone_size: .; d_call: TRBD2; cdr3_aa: CASSLGRGRTYEQYF; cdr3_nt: TGTGCCAGCAGCTTAGGCCGCGGGAGGACCTACGAGCAGTACTTC
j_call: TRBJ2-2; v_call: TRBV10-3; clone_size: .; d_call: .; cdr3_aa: CAISEMAGWTGELFF; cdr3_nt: TGTGCCATCAGTGAGATGGCAGGGTGGACCGGGGAGCTGTTTTTT
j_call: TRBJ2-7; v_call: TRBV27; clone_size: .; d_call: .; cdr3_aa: CASSHIGEQYF; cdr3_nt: TGTGCCAGCAGTCATATCGGGGAGCAGTACTTC
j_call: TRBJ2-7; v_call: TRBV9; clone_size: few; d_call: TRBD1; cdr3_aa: CASSAGQASSYEQYF; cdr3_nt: TGTGCCAGCAGCGCCGGACAGGCGAGCTCCTACGAGCAGTACTTC
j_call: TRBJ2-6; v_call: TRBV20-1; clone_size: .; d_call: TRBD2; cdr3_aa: CSASSPSGSSGANVLTF; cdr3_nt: TGCAGTGCTAGTTCCCCTAGCGGAAGCTCTGGGGCCAACGTCCTGACTTTC
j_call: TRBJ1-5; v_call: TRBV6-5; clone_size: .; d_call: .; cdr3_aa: CASTKGGGNQPQHF; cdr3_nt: TGTGCCAGCACCAAGGGGGGGGGCAATCAGCCCCAGCATTTT
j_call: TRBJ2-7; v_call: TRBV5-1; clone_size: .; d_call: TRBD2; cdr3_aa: CASSLGVAGGGYEQYF; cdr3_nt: TGCGCCAGCAGCTTGGGGGTCGCGGGGGGCGGCTACGAGCAGTACTTC
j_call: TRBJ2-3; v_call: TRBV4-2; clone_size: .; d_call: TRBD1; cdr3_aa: CASSQDRGGQGTDTQYF; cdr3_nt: TGTGCCAGCAGCCAGGATAGGGGCGGACAGGGCACAGATACGCAGTATTTT
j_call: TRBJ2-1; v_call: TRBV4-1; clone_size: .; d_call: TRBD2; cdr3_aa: CASSLRLAGNNEQFF; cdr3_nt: TGCGCCAGCAGCCTCCGACTAGCGGGGAACAATGAGCAGTTCTTC
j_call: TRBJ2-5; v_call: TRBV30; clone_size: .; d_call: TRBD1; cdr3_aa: CAWHTGVGGYKETQYF; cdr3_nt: TGTGCCTGGCACACAGGGGTAGGGGGCTATAAAGAGACCCAGTACTTC
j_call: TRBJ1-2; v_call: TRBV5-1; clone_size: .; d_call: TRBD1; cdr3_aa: CASSVLTGGRGYTF; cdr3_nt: TGCGCCAGCAGCGTTCTAACAGGGGGACGCGGCTACACCTTC
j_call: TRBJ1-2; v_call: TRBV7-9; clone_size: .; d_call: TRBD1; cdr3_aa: CASSFGQGSDYGYTF; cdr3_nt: TGTGCCAGCAGCTTCGGACAGGGATCGGACTATGGCTACACCTTC